Listed below are T cell receptor beta chains from one sample, sequenced in a study of control samples from healthy donors and cancer patients. Clones were read by immunoSEQ multiplex PCR, and TCRdb kept only the in-frame ones, dropping some. Of 90,000 to 140,000 clones in the sample, about 80% are singletons; the top ten hold roughly 13%. Sequencing was carried out using blood. All receptors come from a woman aged 45-59 years in good health. CDR3s include the opening cysteine and the closing phenylalanine or tryptophan. Fields, in order: D gene, J gene, V gene, CDR3 length, clone size, CDR3 protein, CDR3 DNA. D genes are given only for firm matches. Expanded clones are given a class, and other clones once, few, many or no size at all.

D gene: -; J gene: TRBJ1-1; V gene: TRBV6-1; CDR3 length: 15; clone size: once; CDR3 protein: CASSEGFLSGTEAFF; CDR3 DNA: TGTGCCAGCAGTGAGGGGTTTTTGAGCGGCACTGAAGCTTTCTTT
D gene: -; J gene: TRBJ2-1; V gene: TRBV4-1; CDR3 length: 15; clone size: -; CDR3 protein: CASSQEGADFNEQFF; CDR3 DNA: TGCGCCAGCAGCCAAGAGGGGGCTGACTTTAATGAGCAGTTCTTC
D gene: -; J gene: TRBJ2-1; V gene: TRBV20-1; CDR3 length: 16; clone size: -; CDR3 protein: CSASSDLAWGVNEQFF; CDR3 DNA: TGCAGTGCTAGTTCCGACTTGGCCTGGGGGGTCAATGAGCAGTTCTTC
D gene: -; J gene: TRBJ2-7; V gene: TRBV11-3; CDR3 length: 12; clone size: -; CDR3 protein: CASRDIVLEQYF; CDR3 DNA: TGTGCCAGCCGGGACATCGTACTCGAGCAGTACTTC
D gene: -; J gene: TRBJ2-1; V gene: TRBV7-9; CDR3 length: 13; clone size: -; CDR3 protein: CASSLGTYNEQFF; CDR3 DNA: TGTGCCAGCAGCTTAGGGACCTACAATGAGCAGTTCTTC
D gene: -; J gene: TRBJ2-2; V gene: TRBV7-9; CDR3 length: 13; clone size: few; CDR3 protein: CASSLLSTGELFF; CDR3 DNA: TGTGCCAGCAGCTTGCTGTCCACCGGGGAGCTGTTTTTT
D gene: -; J gene: TRBJ2-2; V gene: TRBV9; CDR3 length: 15; clone size: -; CDR3 protein: CASSVGYQNTGELFF; CDR3 DNA: TGTGCCAGCAGCGTTGGGTATCAGAACACCGGGGAGCTGTTTTTT
D gene: TRBD1; J gene: TRBJ1-1; V gene: TRBV6-5; CDR3 length: 12; clone size: -; CDR3 protein: CASSPQGARAFF; CDR3 DNA: TGTGCCAGCAGTCCACAGGGGGCGCGGGCTTTCTTT
D gene: -; J gene: TRBJ2-7; V gene: TRBV29-1; CDR3 length: 12; clone size: -; CDR3 protein: CSVVLTGYEQYF; CDR3 DNA: TGCAGCGTTGTTCTAACAGGCTACGAGCAGTACTTC
D gene: -; J gene: TRBJ2-7; V gene: TRBV7-9; CDR3 length: 13; clone size: few; CDR3 protein: CASSLQGPYEQYF; CDR3 DNA: TGTGCCAGCAGCTTACAGGGCCCCTACGAGCAGTACTTC
D gene: TRBD1; J gene: TRBJ2-7; V gene: TRBV29-1; CDR3 length: 12; clone size: once; CDR3 protein: CSVRGQTYEQYF; CDR3 DNA: TGCAGCGTAAGGGGGCAAACCTACGAGCAGTACTTC
D gene: -; J gene: TRBJ2-7; V gene: TRBV9; CDR3 length: 15; clone size: -; CDR3 protein: CASSMGGGAAYEQYF; CDR3 DNA: TGTGCCAGCAGCATGGGGGGGGGCGCGGCCTACGAGCAGTACTTC
D gene: -; J gene: TRBJ1-1; V gene: TRBV6-2/TRBV6-3; CDR3 length: 17; clone size: -; CDR3 protein: CASSYVSPGTGENEAFF; CDR3 DNA: TGTGCCAGCAGTTACGTATCTCCAGGGACGGGAGAAAATGAAGCTTTCTTT
D gene: TRBD1; J gene: TRBJ1-2; V gene: TRBV2; CDR3 length: 15; clone size: -; CDR3 protein: CASRILTGGNYGYTF; CDR3 DNA: TGTGCCAGCAGGATACTCACAGGGGGCAACTATGGCTACACCTTC
D gene: TRBD1; J gene: TRBJ2-5; V gene: TRBV6-6; CDR3 length: 14; clone size: -; CDR3 protein: CASSQTGVRETQYF; CDR3 DNA: TGTGCCAGCAGCCAGACAGGGGTTCGAGAGACCCAGTACTTC
D gene: TRBD1; J gene: TRBJ1-2; V gene: TRBV15; CDR3 length: 14; clone size: -; CDR3 protein: CATSRDRTGYGYTF; CDR3 DNA: TGTGCCACCAGCAGAGATAGGACAGGGTATGGCTACACCTTC